What follows are 23 T cell receptor beta chains derived from one specimen sequenced in a study of blood T cell repertoires in COVID-19. The repertoire was sequenced with immunoSEQ multiplex PCR; TCRdb's copy has only in-frame clones and lacks some. The data contain around 190,000 clones, about 81% of them singletons. Material for sequencing was PBMCs or T cells enriched from blood (not recorded which). The source of these receptors is a man between 35 and 55 years old who had recovered from COVID-19.

The chain joins TRBV12-3 or TRBV12-4 to TRBJ1-5; D is perhaps TRBD1 (6 bases). The CDR3 consists of 13 residues. Trimming stripped 6 bases from V and 7 bases from J, with 13 bases between. As DNA, the CDR3 is TGTGCCAGCAGCGGGGGGGGGCACCAGCCCCAGCATTTT. Amino acids: CASSGGGHQPQHF.

J is TRBJ1-1 and V is TRBV6-1; D remains ambiguous. The germline V and J ends were trimmed by 2 bases and 0 bases, with 13 bases remaining between them. This CDR3 comprises 16 residues. Germline CDR1 reads MNHNS; CDR2 reads SASEGT. The CDR3 region has the DNA TGTGCCAGCAGTGAAAATTTAGGAGGGTTGAACACTGAAGCTTTCTTT. The encoded protein is CASSENLGGLNTEAFF.

Comment on this clone: At one end the junction does not follow the germline gene, possibly because of a read error. The chain is built from TRBV6-5 and TRBJ2-1; 11 nucleotides align to TRBD1. CDR1 is MNHEY and CDR2 is SVGAGI in the germline V gene. This CDR3 contains 16 residues. As DNA, the CDR3 is TGTGCCAGCAGTTACTCTTGGACAGGGGGCTACGATGAGCAGTTCTTC. Amino acids: CASSYSWTGGYDEQFF.

The CDR3 DNA reads TGTGCCAGCAGCAGGGGACTAGCGGTTGGTACTAGCACAGATACGCAGTATTTT. Translating it yields CASSRGLAVGTSTDTQYF. V usage is TRBV3-1 (or the pseudogene TRBV3-2) and J usage is TRBJ2-3, with 11 bases aligning to TRBD2. The V gene's germline CDR1 is LGHDT and CDR2 YNNKEL (reference sequence). J was trimmed by 0 bases and V by 5 bases; bases with no gene match: 10. This CDR3 is built from 18 residues.

The chain carries TRBV9 and TRBJ1-1; D gene ambiguous. The germline gives CDR1 SGDLS, CDR2 YYNGEE. Trimming shortened V by 2 bases and J by 1 base, and 9 bases separated the two germline ends. This CDR3 is 14 amino acids long. The CDR3 bases are TGTGCCAGCAGCGTCTCCACTCAGAACACTGAAGCTTTCTTT. Translation gives CASSVSTQNTEAFF.

The CDR3 coding sequence is TGTGCCAGCAGTCCTAAGGGGGTCGCTGGAAACACCATATATTTT. Amino acids: CASSPKGVAGNTIYF. The chain joins TRBV6-5 to TRBJ1-3, with D perhaps matching TRBD1 (6 bases). V was cut by 5 bases and J by 2 bases, with 13 bases left in between. The CDR3 spans 15 residues. CDR1 MNHEY and CDR2 SVGAGI come from the germline V gene.

At least ten counts were recorded for this clone. V gene TRBV6-5 combines with J gene TRBJ1-2; weak D call: TRBD1 (5 bases). The germline CDR1 and CDR2 sequences are MNHEY and SVGAGI. Trimming took off 5 bases at V and 3 bases at J, with 10 bases between the two ends. The CDR3 is 13 residues long. CDR3 sequence (DNA): TGTGCCAGCAGTCCCTCGGGGGACTATGGCTACACCTTC. Translation gives CASSPSGDYGYTF.

Comments on this clone: One junction end disagrees with the germline gene, perhaps due to a read error. The chain uses TRBV14 and TRBJ2-7; possibly TRBD1 for D (5 bases). In germline, CDR1 is SGHDN, CDR2 FVKESK. The CDR3 is 11 residues long. The CDR3 DNA follows: TGTGCCAGCGGGGCCATCTACGATCAGTACTTC. Its protein product is CASGAIYDQYF.

V is TRBV2 and J is TRBJ1-1, with unresolved D. The CDR3 spans 11 residues. Germline V CDR1 and CDR2: SNHLY, FYNNEI. V was trimmed by 7 bases and J by 0 bases, leaving 3 bases between them. The CDR3 DNA follows: TGTGCCAGCAAGCTGAACACTGAAGCTTTCTTT. Its protein is CASKLNTEAFF. Variable domain in full (rest from reference TRBV2 and TRBJ1-1): EPEVTQTPSHQVTQMGQEVILRCVPISNHLYFYWYRQILGQKVEFLVSFYNNEISEKSEIFDDQFSVERPDGSNFTLKIRSTKLEDSAMYFCASKLNTEAFFGQGTRLTVV.

This clone was seen once. The V and J genes are TRBV19 and TRBJ2-7, with 8 bases aligning to TRBD1. Germline-derived CDR1 and CDR2 are LNHDA and SQIVND (reference sequence). With 4 bases clipped from V and 3 bases from J, the junction kept 5 bases outside the gene matches. The CDR3 length is 14 residues. The DNA of the CDR3 is TGTGCCAGTAGTACCCCAGGGGGCGGCTACGAGCAGTACTTC. Its protein is CASSTPGGGYEQYF.

The CDR3 protein is CASSLSAPGYGYTF. The CDR3 DNA reads as TGCGCCAGCAGCTTGTCGGCCCCAGGCTATGGCTACACCTTC. The genes are TRBV5-1 and TRBJ1-2, with D hard to call. Between the trimmed V and J ends, which lost 1 base and 4 bases, there was a span of 11 bases. Germline CDR1 is SGHRS and CDR2 is YFSETQ. The CDR3 runs to 14 residues.

The rearrangement joins TRBV10-3 to TRBJ1-1, with D possibly matching TRBD1 (6 bases). Trimming removed 0 bases from V and 8 bases from J, with 13 bases in between. Germline V CDR1 and CDR2: ENHRY, SYGVKD. This CDR3 comprises 14 residues. The CDR3 DNA reads as TGTGCCATCAGTGAGTCGACCAGGGGTGGGGAAGCTTTCTTT. This translates into CAISESTRGGEAFF.

The chain combines TRBV18 with TRBJ2-6; D perhaps matches TRBD1 (6 bases). V lost 2 bases and J lost 4, with 9 bases in between. Per the germline V gene, CDR1 is KGHSH and CDR2 is LQKENI. The CDR3 is 15 residues long. The CDR3 reads CASSPNRAGANVLTF. CDR3 sequence (DNA): TGTGCCAGCTCACCAAACAGGGCCGGGGCCAACGTCCTGACTTTC.

This clone was recorded a few times. This chain links TRBV30 with TRBJ1-2; the D is unclear. CDR1 GTSNPN and CDR2 SVGIG come from the germline V gene (reference sequence). V was clipped by 2 bases and J by 3 bases, with 10 bases between them. This CDR3 is 13 amino acids long. Written as DNA, the CDR3 is TGTGCCTGGAGTAGATTGCGGGACTATGGCTACACCTTC. It encodes CAWSRLRDYGYTF.

The rearrangement uses TRBV5-6 and TRBJ1-1; 8 bases are a match to TRBD1. J was trimmed by 2 bases and V by 3 bases; bases with no gene match: 9. This CDR3 has 16 residues. CDR1 and CDR2 from the germline V gene are SGHDT and YYEEEE. The CDR3 bases are TGTGCCAGCAGCTATATGACAGGGGTTGGAAACACTGAAGCTTTCTTT. Its translation: CASSYMTGVGNTEAFF. The complete variable domain, with remaining parts taken from reference TRBV5-6 and TRBJ1-1, reads DAGVTQSPTHLIKTRGQQVTLRCSPKSGHDTVSWYQQALGQGPQFIFQYYEEEERQRGNFPDRFSGHQFPNYSSELNVNALLLGDSALYLCASSYMTGVGNTEAFFGQGTRLTVV.

The rearrangement joins TRBV19 to TRBJ2-5, with 7 bases fitting TRBD2. After removal of 5 bases from V and 5 bases from J, the junction contained 8 bases not matched to a gene. The CDR3 extends over 14 amino acids. Germline-derived CDR1 and CDR2 are LNHDA and SQIVND (reference sequence). CDR3 residues: CASSGLAEYETQYF. DNA for the CDR3: TGTGCCAGTAGTGGGCTAGCGGAGTATGAGACCCAGTACTTC.

The chain couples TRBV29-1 to TRBJ1-2, with 8 bases aligning to TRBD1. The CDR3 loop spans 12 amino acids. J was trimmed by 7 bases and V by 4 bases; bases with no gene match: 5. Germline CDR1 reads SQVTM; CDR2 reads ANQGSEA. CDR3 coding DNA: TGCAGCGTTGTCAGGGGGCCGGTTGGCTACACCTTC. Translation gives CSVVRGPVGYTF.

The rearrangement uses TRBV5-1 and TRBJ1-1, with TRBD1 identical over 8 bases. The trim removed 4 bases at V and 1 base at J, leaving 6 bases unmatched. Germline V CDR1 and CDR2: SGHRS, YFSETQ. The CDR3 consists of 15 residues. This CDR3 is CASSPGTGGNTEAFF. CDR3 sequence (DNA): TGCGCCAGCAGCCCAGGGACAGGTGGGAACACTGAAGCTTTCTTT.

The chain carries TRBV6-5 and TRBJ1-5; 8 nucleotides agree with TRBD1. Germline CDR1 and CDR2: MNHEY and SVGAGI. Trimming cost V 7 bases and J 4 bases; bases outside gene matches: 6. The CDR3 has 14 residues. The CDR3, as DNA: TGTGCCAGCATCTGGAGACAGGGGAATCAGCCCCAGCATTTT. It is translated as CASIWRQGNQPQHF.

The chain combines TRBV9 with TRBJ1-1; the D is unclear. CDR1 and CDR2 from the germline V gene are SGDLS and YYNGEE. Trimming left V 4 bases short and J 2 bases short, with 12 bases between. The CDR3 contains 14 residues. CDR3 in DNA: TGTGCCAGCAGCCACGGAGGTTTTAACACTGAAGCTTTCTTT. Translated, it gives CASSHGGFNTEAFF.

This clone was detected a few times. V is TRBV5-5 and J is TRBJ2-7; D gene ambiguous. The CDR3 runs 15 residues. CDR1 is SGHKS and CDR2 is YYEKEE in the germline V gene (reference sequence). V was cut by 3 bases and J by 1 base, with 14 bases left in between. The CDR3 loop is CASSSYPPPSYEQYF. The CDR3 DNA sequence: TGTGCCAGCAGCTCCTACCCGCCCCCGTCCTACGAGCAGTACTTC.

This clone was picked up many times. V and J are TRBV6-5 and TRBJ2-7; 10 bases are shared with TRBD2. V lost 4 bases, J lost 4 bases, and 10 bases stayed unmatched. Germline V gene sequence: CDR1 MNHEY, CDR2 SVGAGI. The CDR3 totals 16 residues. In DNA form, the CDR3 reads TGTGCCAGCAGTTCTCCGACTAGCGGGTTCTGGTACGAGCAGTACTTC. Translation: CASSSPTSGFWYEQYF.

This clone was recorded a few times. The chain recombines TRBV5-4 with TRBJ2-1; 9 nucleotides line up with TRBD2. With V trimmed by 6 bases and J by 5 bases, 12 bases remained unmatched. The germline V gene encodes CDR1 SGHNT and CDR2 YYREEE (reference sequence). The CDR3 runs 16 residues. This CDR3 is CASNPPAGGVDNEQFF. DNA for the CDR3: TGTGCCAGCAACCCTCCGGCGGGGGGGGTTGACAATGAGCAGTTCTTC.